These T cell receptor beta chains were read from a single sample in a study of T cell changes during pregnancy in multiple sclerosis. Profiling relied on immunoSEQ multiplex PCR, and the TCRdb table lists in-frame clones only, not all of them. The data show roughly 120,000 clones, about 90% seen once. The specimen comprised peripheral blood, sampled in the third trimester of pregnancy. The receptors originated from a female donor with multiple sclerosis, enrolled in a pregnancy study. The conserved cysteine and the conserved F or W are not part of the CDR3 here. D genes are given only for firm matches. Size is omitted from some rows. Given values are once, few, many or a class for expanded clones.

>TRBJ1-2|-|-|TRBV5-4
ASSDTYYGYT
>TRBJ2-1|TRBD2|-|TRBV18
ASSPKLAGSYNEQF
>TRBJ1-4|-|-|TRBV6-6
ASSYYQGLSEKLF
>TRBJ1-1|-|-|TRBV6-5
ASNEGGVGTEAF
>TRBJ2-5|TRBD1|-|TRBV20-1
SAKTGEAQY
>TRBJ1-2|TRBD1|-|TRBV28
ASRFGTANGYT
>TRBJ2-1|TRBD2|-|TRBV19
ASSMERGGSYNEQF
>TRBJ2-1|TRBD1|-|TRBV5-8
ASTVGQGHNEQF
>TRBJ1-5|-|-|TRBV30
AWSARLARVATPQH
>TRBJ2-7|-|-|TRBV30
AWSVRRDSYEQY
>TRBJ1-2|TRBD1|few|TRBV11-2
ASSLGAGGYGYT
>TRBJ2-1|TRBD1|-|TRBV6-4
ASRDSGTGPLPMF
>TRBJ2-6|TRBD1|-|TRBV2
ASRMEQGSGANVLT
>TRBJ1-2|-|few|TRBV19
ASTMGGGNYGYT